Listed below are T cell receptor beta chains from one sample, sequenced in a study of a mutant IDH1 vaccine in newly diagnosed glioma. No antigen is known for these receptors. The table came from immunoSEQ multiplex PCR; TCRdb's copy has only in-frame clones and leaves some out. The data show tens of thousands of clones, roughly 80% seen once. Sequenced here: PBMCs, sampled from a glioma patient whose treatment included an IDH1 peptide vaccine. Receptor source: a middle-aged man with glioma. The CDR3 runs from the conserved cysteine through the conserved F or W. The D gene is left open where the match is weak. The listing skips clone size in some rows; elsewhere it reads once, few, many or a size class.

TRBJ1-1 | - | TRBV6-5 | - | TGTGCCAGCAGTTACTCGGGCAGACAGAACACTGAAGCTTTCTTT | CASSYSGRQNTEAFF
TRBJ2-7 | - | TRBV13 | TRBD1 | TGTGCCAGCAGCTTAGGCGTTAGGGGGCGTAGCGAGCAGTACTTC | CASSLGVRGRSEQYF
TRBJ2-2 | - | TRBV27 | - | TGTGCCAGCAGTTCAGCAGGTTTTCGCGGGGAGCTGTTTTTT | CASSSAGFRGELFF
TRBJ1-2 | - | TRBV7-9 | TRBD1 | TGTGCCAGCAGCTTAGGGGTCGAGGGGGCTTATGGCTACACCTTC | CASSLGVEGAYGYTF
TRBJ1-4 | - | TRBV6-6 | - | TGTGCCAGCACCACCCGGGGTAATGAAAAACTGTTTTTT | CASTTRGNEKLFF
TRBJ2-1 | - | TRBV7-9 | - | TGTGCCAGCAGCCCAGGAGACTCAGAGCGCTACAATGAGCAGTTCTTC | CASSPGDSERYNEQFF
TRBJ1-4 | - | TRBV4-3 | - | TGCGCCAGCAGCCAAGGGGGGGCGGGTGAAAAACTGTTTTTT | CASSQGGAGEKLFF
TRBJ2-2 | - | TRBV7-2 | - | TGTGCCAGCAGTTTTAAGGGTGCCGGGGAGCTGTTTTTT | CASSFKGAGELFF
TRBJ2-7 | - | TRBV5-6 | - | TGTGCCAGCAGCTACAGAAGGGAGCAGTACTTC | CASSYRREQYF
TRBJ2-7 | - | TRBV7-9 | TRBD1 | TGTGCCAGCAGCCCCCCCCATCATCCGGGACAGGGTTACGAGCAGTACTTC | CASSPPHHPGQGYEQYF
TRBJ1-2 | - | TRBV4-3 | TRBD1 | TGCGCCAGCAGCCAAGTGACAGGGTTCTATGGCTACACCTTC | CASSQVTGFYGYTF
TRBJ2-5 | - | TRBV2 | TRBD2 | TGTGCCAGCATCCCCCCCGGGGCGGGGGGAAAAGAGACCCAGTACTTC | CASIPPGAGGKETQYF
TRBJ1-1 | few | TRBV1 | - | TGCACCAGCAGCCCTACGGGGACGCCGGGTACTGAAGCTTTCTTT | CTSSPTGTPGTEAFF
TRBJ2-7 | - | TRBV5-1 | TRBD2 | TGCGCCAGCAGCCTTACTAGCGGCGTACGGGAGCAGTACTTC | CASSLTSGVREQYF
TRBJ1-6 | - | TRBV19 | - | TGTGCCAGTAGTGCTTCAGGGGCAGCGAATTCACCCCTCCACTTT | CASSASGAANSPLHF
TRBJ2-7 | - | TRBV6-6 | TRBD2 | TGTGCCAGCAACCCTGGGACTAGCGGAAAGGAGCAGTACTTC | CASNPGTSGKEQYF
TRBJ1-5 | once | TRBV19 | - | TGTGCCAGTAGTATAGGGGGGCTCAATCAGCCCCAGCATTTT | CASSIGGLNQPQHF
TRBJ1-5 | few | TRBV7-8 | - | TGTGCCAGCAGCGAGGGGGTAAGCAATCAGCCCCAGCATTTT | CASSEGVSNQPQHF
TRBJ2-1 | - | TRBV14 | - | TGTGCCAGCAGCCAAGTTAATGAGCAGTTCTTC | CASSQVNEQFF
TRBJ1-1 | - | TRBV5-1 | - | TGCGCCAGCAGCTTGGGACGCGCGACTGAAGCTTTCTTT | CASSLGRATEAFF
TRBJ2-1 | - | TRBV5-6 | TRBD2 | TGTGCCAGCAGGACTAGCGGGGGGGCCGAGGAGCAGTTCTTC | CASRTSGGAEEQFF
TRBJ2-7 | - | TRBV15 | - | TGTGCCACCAGCAGTGCACCTTGGGGGACCTACGAGCAGTACTTC | CATSSAPWGTYEQYF
TRBJ2-1 | - | TRBV9 | TRBD2 | TGTGCCAGCAGCGTAGGGGCTAGCGGGACTTACAATGAGCAGTTCTTC | CASSVGASGTYNEQFF
TRBJ2-7 | - | TRBV6-1 | - | TGTGCCAGCAGTCTCCAAGGCCCCTACGAGCAGTACTTC | CASSLQGPYEQYF
TRBJ1-1 | - | TRBV9 | - | TGTGCCAGCAGCGCCGCGTCAAGGAACACTGAAGCTTTCTTT | CASSAASRNTEAFF
TRBJ1-5 | few | TRBV6-1 | - | TGTGCCAGCAGTGAAGGGATCACAGCAGGCGACCAGCATTTT | CASSEGITAGDQHF
TRBJ2-3 | once | TRBV11-3 | - | TGTGCCAGCAGCCTAAGTCCCACAGATACGCAGTATTTT | CASSLSPTDTQYF
TRBJ1-4 | few | TRBV7-9 | TRBD1 | TGTGCCAGCAGCCTTGGGACAGGGAGAGAAAAACTGTTTTTT | CASSLGTGREKLFF
TRBJ1-5 | - | TRBV19 | - | TGTGCCAGTAGAAATGACGGTAACTATCAGCCCCAGCATTTT | CASRNDGNYQPQHF
TRBJ2-3 | - | TRBV2 | - | TGTGCCAGCAGTGAATGGCCTTCAGATACGCAGTATTTT | CASSEWPSDTQYF
TRBJ1-2 | - | TRBV27 | - | TGTGCCAGCAGTTTAGAAGCAGACCGCCCCTACACCTTC | CASSLEADRPYTF
TRBJ2-7 | - | TRBV5-1 | - | TGCGCCAGCAGCTTCGACAGAGAGCAGTACTTC | CASSFDREQYF
TRBJ2-2 | - | TRBV6-5 | - | TGTGCCAGCAGTTACCCGACGGGGACGAACACCGGGGAGCTGTTTTTT | CASSYPTGTNTGELFF
TRBJ2-7 | few | TRBV28 | - | TGTGCCAGCAGCCCTACGACTCCTACCTACGAGCAGTACTTC | CASSPTTPTYEQYF
TRBJ2-7 | - | TRBV28 | - | TGTGCCAGCAGCCTGGACACCAACTACGAGCAGTACTTC | CASSLDTNYEQYF
TRBJ1-2 | - | TRBV7-2 | TRBD1 | TGTGCCAGCAGCTTAGAGGCAGGGGGAGCCTATGGCTACACCTTC | CASSLEAGGAYGYTF
TRBJ1-4 | - | TRBV19 | TRBD1 | TGTGCCAGTACCCCTCGAGGGGACAGGGTTCAAAAACTGTTTTTT | CASTPRGDRVQKLFF
TRBJ2-7 | - | TRBV6-5 | TRBD1 | TGTGCCAGCAGCCGGGACAGGGGCTACGAGCAGTACTTC | CASSRDRGYEQYF
TRBJ2-5 | - | TRBV5-4 | TRBD2 | TGTGCCAGCAGCCGAGGGACTAGCGGGAGTATAGAGACCCAGTACTTC | CASSRGTSGSIETQYF
TRBJ2-7 | - | TRBV6-5 | - | TGTGCCAGCAGTGACCCCAGCTACGAGCAGTACTTC | CASSDPSYEQYF
TRBJ2-7 | - | TRBV28 | TRBD2 | TGTGCCAGCAGTTTATCGATGGGACTAGCGGGGAGAACCCACGAGCAGTACTTC | CASSLSMGLAGRTHEQYF
TRBJ1-2 | - | TRBV14 | - | TGTGCCAGCAGCCAAGTGAGCGGAAGGGAGTGGTCTGGCTACACCTTC | CASSQVSGREWSGYTF
TRBJ1-4 | - | TRBV2 | - | TGTGCCAGCAGTGTCAGGAAGTCATCGGGGGAACTGTTTTTT | CASSVRKSSGELFF
TRBJ2-7 | - | TRBV11-3 | - | TGTGCCAGCAGCGCCGGGGCGGAGCACTCCTACGAGCAGTACTTC | CASSAGAEHSYEQYF
TRBJ1-5 | few | TRBV9 | - | TGTGCCAGCAGCGTAGACGGTAGCAATCAGCCCCAGCATTTT | CASSVDGSNQPQHF
TRBJ2-1 | - | TRBV7-2 | TRBD2 | TGTGCCAGCAGCTTAGCGCGGGAGCTGCACAATGAGCAGTTCTTC | CASSLARELHNEQFF
TRBJ2-1 | once | TRBV29-1 | - | TGCAGCGACGCCTCCTACAATGAGCAGTTCTTC | CSDASYNEQFF
TRBJ2-1 | - | TRBV27 | TRBD2 | TGTGCCAGCAGTCCCCTGGGCGGGAGGGACAATGAGCAGTTCTTC | CASSPLGGRDNEQFF
TRBJ2-7 | - | TRBV5-1 | TRBD1 | TGCGCCAGCAGCATGACAGGGATCGAGCAGTACTTC | CASSMTGIEQYF
TRBJ2-5 | - | TRBV29-1 | - | TGCAGCGTTGATGATGAGACCCAGTACTTC | CSVDDETQYF
TRBJ1-5 | - | TRBV6-5 | - | TGTGCCAGCAGTCAGAACACAGATCAGCCCCAGCATTTT | CASSQNTDQPQHF
TRBJ2-2 | - | TRBV7-9 | - | TGTGCCAGCAACCGCAGGAATTTGAAGACCGGGGAGCTGTTTTTT | CASNRRNLKTGELFF